The rows below give T cell receptor beta chains drawn from one sample of a study of T-cell memory formation after mild COVID-19. From the 5' RACE reads, TCRdb called clonotypes with MiXCR, one entry per CDR3 protein. The table records around 300,000 distinct CDR3 sequences, roughly 19% of them present only once. Sequencing input: PBMCs or a T cell subset sorted from them (not recorded which). The receptors were gathered from a man between 18 and 35 years old who had mild COVID-19 (a few samples of this study predate the infection). Cell type and time point are not known. CDR3s leave out the opening cysteine and the closing phenylalanine or tryptophan. The D gene is left open where the match is weak.

d_call: NA
j_call: TRBJ2-2
v_call: TRBV3-1
cdr3_aa: ASSLVAGLRTGELF

d_call: TRBD2
j_call: TRBJ2-5
v_call: TRBV11-2
cdr3_aa: ASSPRGGAQETQY

d_call: NA
j_call: TRBJ1-2
v_call: TRBV28
cdr3_aa: ASSLADTFYGYT

d_call: NA
j_call: TRBJ1-2
v_call: TRBV12-3/TRBV12-4
cdr3_aa: ASSSGDDGYT

d_call: NA
j_call: TRBJ1-5
v_call: TRBV20-1
cdr3_aa: SAPPRDQH

d_call: NA
j_call: TRBJ1-1
v_call: TRBV4-1
cdr3_aa: ASSQRLQAMNTEAF

d_call: TRBD2
j_call: TRBJ2-5
v_call: TRBV11-2
cdr3_aa: ASSTGTSGGRYQETQY

d_call: NA
j_call: TRBJ1-6
v_call: TRBV6-1
cdr3_aa: ASSRVQFTPGH

d_call: NA
j_call: TRBJ2-7
v_call: TRBV12-3/TRBV12-4
cdr3_aa: ASSLSLPGTYEQY

d_call: TRBD1
j_call: TRBJ2-7
v_call: TRBV6-1
cdr3_aa: ASSERGTGRVEQY

d_call: NA
j_call: TRBJ1-1
v_call: TRBV4-1
cdr3_aa: ASSHQQGVNTEAF

d_call: TRBD1
j_call: TRBJ1-1
v_call: TRBV5-1
cdr3_aa: ASQGQENTEAF

d_call: TRBD1
j_call: TRBJ1-1
v_call: TRBV5-4
cdr3_aa: ASSRQGALSGTEAF

d_call: NA
j_call: TRBJ2-2
v_call: TRBV4-2
cdr3_aa: ASSQDLDPPFIGELF

d_call: TRBD2
j_call: TRBJ2-1
v_call: TRBV5-1
cdr3_aa: ASSLMSSGGSSYNEQF

d_call: NA
j_call: TRBJ1-1
v_call: TRBV4-3
cdr3_aa: ASSQGEGWTAF

d_call: NA
j_call: TRBJ1-1
v_call: TRBV6-5
cdr3_aa: ASSYWSGAEAF

d_call: NA
j_call: TRBJ1-6
v_call: TRBV7-8
cdr3_aa: ASSLAPGPNSPLH

d_call: NA
j_call: TRBJ2-3
v_call: TRBV4-3
cdr3_aa: ASSQDRLADTQY

d_call: NA
j_call: TRBJ2-3
v_call: TRBV6-5
cdr3_aa: ASSLGRIAADTQY

d_call: NA
j_call: TRBJ2-6
v_call: TRBV5-6
cdr3_aa: ASSLRIGGGVDVLT

d_call: NA
j_call: TRBJ2-1
v_call: TRBV7-2
cdr3_aa: ASSWSSYNEQF

d_call: NA
j_call: TRBJ1-4
v_call: TRBV12-5
cdr3_aa: ASGLVLPPDRWPWEKLF

d_call: NA
j_call: TRBJ2-1
v_call: TRBV20-1
cdr3_aa: SAREGGAYNEQF

d_call: TRBD2
j_call: TRBJ2-5
v_call: TRBV3-1
cdr3_aa: ASSPPGLARETQY

d_call: NA
j_call: TRBJ2-3
v_call: TRBV6-2/TRBV6-3
cdr3_aa: ASSNPQRGYTDTQY

d_call: NA
j_call: TRBJ1-1
v_call: TRBV7-6
cdr3_aa: ASSLEQGSHTEAF

d_call: TRBD2
j_call: TRBJ2-3
v_call: TRBV20-1
cdr3_aa: SARSGTSGGADTQY

d_call: NA
j_call: TRBJ1-4
v_call: TRBV5-5
cdr3_aa: ASNLEATNEKLF

d_call: TRBD1
j_call: TRBJ1-4
v_call: TRBV18
cdr3_aa: ASSPGDSSNEKLF

d_call: TRBD1
j_call: TRBJ2-1
v_call: TRBV12-3/TRBV12-4
cdr3_aa: ASAGQGASSYNEQF

d_call: NA
j_call: TRBJ2-7
v_call: TRBV7-9
cdr3_aa: ASSLASHAGDYEQY

d_call: NA
j_call: TRBJ1-5
v_call: TRBV3-1
cdr3_aa: ASSQDPSIQPQH

d_call: NA
j_call: TRBJ1-3
v_call: TRBV6-5
cdr3_aa: ASSFNSPGRFSGNTIY

d_call: NA
j_call: TRBJ2-7
v_call: TRBV29-1
cdr3_aa: SVVIGSQY

d_call: NA
j_call: TRBJ2-5
v_call: TRBV6-5
cdr3_aa: ASSGRGTQY

d_call: NA
j_call: TRBJ2-3
v_call: TRBV5-1
cdr3_aa: ASSLVGAADTQY

d_call: TRBD1
j_call: TRBJ2-2
v_call: TRBV12-3/TRBV12-4
cdr3_aa: ASSGTATMGDGELF

d_call: NA
j_call: TRBJ2-3
v_call: TRBV9
cdr3_aa: ASSVGSGASTDTQY

d_call: NA
j_call: TRBJ1-1
v_call: TRBV7-9
cdr3_aa: ASSLQAEAF

d_call: NA
j_call: TRBJ1-2
v_call: TRBV27
cdr3_aa: ASRMGGGNYGYT

d_call: TRBD2
j_call: TRBJ2-3
v_call: TRBV28
cdr3_aa: ASSLGLAGGGDTQY

d_call: NA
j_call: TRBJ2-7
v_call: TRBV7-6
cdr3_aa: ASSLGAASYEQY

d_call: NA
j_call: TRBJ2-5
v_call: TRBV5-1
cdr3_aa: ASKDIETQY

d_call: TRBD2
j_call: TRBJ2-5
v_call: TRBV19
cdr3_aa: ASSAGLAEETQY